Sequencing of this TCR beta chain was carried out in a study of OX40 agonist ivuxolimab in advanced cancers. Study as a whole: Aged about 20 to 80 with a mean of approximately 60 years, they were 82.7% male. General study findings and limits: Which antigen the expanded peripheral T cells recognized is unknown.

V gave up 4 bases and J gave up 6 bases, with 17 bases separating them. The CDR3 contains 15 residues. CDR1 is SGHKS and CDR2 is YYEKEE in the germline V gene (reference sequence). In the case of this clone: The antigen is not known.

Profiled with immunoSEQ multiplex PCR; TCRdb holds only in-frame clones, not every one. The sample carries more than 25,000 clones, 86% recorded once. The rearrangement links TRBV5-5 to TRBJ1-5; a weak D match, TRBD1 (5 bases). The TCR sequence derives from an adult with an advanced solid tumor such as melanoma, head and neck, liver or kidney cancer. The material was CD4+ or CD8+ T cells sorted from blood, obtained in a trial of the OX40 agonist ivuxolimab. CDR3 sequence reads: CASSDRAGGGQPQHF. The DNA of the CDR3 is TGTGCCAGCAGCGACCGGGCCGGGGGAGGTCAGCCCCAGCATTTT.